What follows are 25 T cell receptor beta chains derived from one specimen sequenced in a study of T cell repertoires in cytomegalovirus infection (dated 2019 in TCRdb). TCRdb names Illumina HiSeq 1500 as the instrument used. The public reads were run again by TCRdb, first through fastp at Q25 and then through MiXCR, and only productive beta chains were kept. Duplicate CDR3 protein sequences are folded into a single record with the most common DNA and genes. The sample records 270,000 or so distinct CDR3 sequences, about 15% of which are singletons. Together, the top ten hold approximately 51% of the sample. Input material: CD8+ T cells from PBMCs. Receptors were obtained from a human donor in good health (CMV status not recorded). Some clones in this sample may be carry-over from other donors' samples.

The chain recombines TRBV5-6 with TRBJ1-6; D gene uncertain. The CDR3 extends over 16 amino acids. The V end was cut by 0 bases, the J end by 0 bases, with 7 bases between. Germline lookup yields CDR1 SGHDT and CDR2 YYEEEE. Here the CDR3 reads CASSLAGSSYNSPLHF. In DNA form, the CDR3 reads TGTGCCAGCAGCTTGGCGGGCAGCTCCTATAATTCACCCCTCCACTTT.

J is TRBJ2-2 and V is TRBV5-6; D unclear. The CDR3 has 12 amino acids. Deletions cut 7 bases from V and 6 bases from J, with 10 bases between. Germline assignment: CDR1 SGHDT and CDR2 YYEEEE. This CDR3 is CASELGSGELFF. DNA of the CDR3: TGTGCCAGCGAGCTTGGGTCCGGGGAGCTGTTTTTT.

This clonotype was counted only a few times. The V gene is TRBV28, the J gene TRBJ1-5; D perhaps matches TRBD1 (6 bases). V was cut by 2 bases and J by 5 bases, with 13 bases left in between. This CDR3 is built from 15 residues. The germline V gene has CDR1 MDHEN and CDR2 SYDVKM. CDR3 region: CASSLTGTWDQPQHF. DNA of the CDR3: TGTGCCAGCAGTTTAACCGGGACATGGGATCAGCCCCAGCATTTT.

Many counts were recorded for this clonotype. The rearrangement uses TRBV11-2 and TRBJ2-7; 9 bases line up with TRBD1. The CDR3 contains 18 residues. J lost 1 base, V lost 1 base, and 11 bases had no gene match. CDR1 and CDR2 (germline): SGHAT, FQNNGV. CDR3 sequence: CASSLVLPFGTGSYEQYF. DNA of the CDR3: TGTGCCAGCAGCTTAGTCCTTCCCTTTGGGACAGGGTCCTACGAGCAGTACTTC. Complete variable domain (other parts from reference TRBV11-2 and TRBJ2-7): EAGVAQSPRYKIIEKRQSVAFWCNPISGHATLYWYQQILGQGPKLLIQFQNNGVVDDSQLPKDRFSAERLKGVDSTLKIQPAKLEDSAVYLCASSLVLPFGTGSYEQYFGPGTRLTVT.

This clonotype was seen ten or more times. The chain has TRBV7-8 and TRBJ2-7; TRBD1 or TRBD2 may be the D gene (5 bases each). The CDR3 sequence is 14 residues long. V shed 5 bases and J shed 0 bases, with 11 bases lying between them. CDR1 and CDR2 (germline): SGHVS, FQNEAQ. The CDR3 reads CASSPTGASYEQYF. In DNA form, the CDR3 reads TGTGCCAGCAGCCCGACCGGGGCCTCCTACGAGCAGTACTTC.

This clonotype was seen at least ten times. This chain uses TRBV12-5 with TRBJ1-2, with D perhaps TRBD1 (6 bases). CDR1 and CDR2 (germline): LGHNT, FRNRAP. Trimming removed 5 bases at V and 5 bases at J, with 18 bases between. The CDR3 has 15 residues. CDR3 amino acids: CASGPTTGLGYGYTF. CDR3 bases: TGTGCTAGTGGTCCCACCACAGGGTTGGGGTATGGCTACACCTTC.

This clonotype was observed many times. The chain carries TRBV7-9 and TRBJ2-1; D assignment may be TRBD1 or TRBD2 (5 bases each). Germline V gene sequence: CDR1 SEHNR, CDR2 FQNEAQ (reference sequence). The CDR3 is 14 amino acids. Trimming left V 3 bases short and J 10 bases short, with 16 bases between. The CDR3 is CASSLSGAEGEQFF. CDR3 nucleotide sequence: TGTGCCAGCAGCTTGTCCGGGGCCGAGGGAGAGCAGTTCTTC.

This clonotype has only one observation. The rearrangement links TRBV28 to TRBJ1-1; D remains unclear. The CDR3 loop spans 15 amino acids. V was clipped by 3 bases and J by 4 bases, with 15 bases between them. CDR1 and CDR2 (germline): MDHEN, SYDVKM. This CDR3 is CASSFAASRITEAFF. The CDR3 region has the DNA TGTGCCAGCAGTTTCGCAGCAAGCCGGATCACTGAAGCTTTCTTT. Full variable domain (remainder filled in from reference TRBV28 and TRBJ1-1): DVKVTQSSRYLVKRTGEKVFLECVQDMDHENMFWYRQDPGLGLRLIYFSYDVKMKEKGDIPEGYSVSREKKERFSLILESASTNQTSMYLCASSFAASRITEAFFGQGTRLTVV.

This clonotype was found many times. The V gene is TRBV7-9, the J gene TRBJ1-2, with 8 bases fitting TRBD1. V trimming: 5 bases; J trimming: 0 bases; junction bases outside the gene matches: 5. Germline V CDR1 and CDR2: SEHNR, FQNEAQ (reference sequence). This CDR3 comprises 15 residues. The CDR3 is CASSGQGSPNYGYTF. The CDR3 coding sequence is TGTGCCAGCAGCGGACAGGGCTCTCCTAACTATGGCTACACCTTC.

In this sample, this clonotype turned up many times. This rearrangement joins TRBV11-1 to TRBJ2-1; D is possibly TRBD1 (5 bases). Germline-derived CDR1 and CDR2 are SGHAT and FQDESV (reference sequence). This CDR3 is 16 amino acids long. Trimming took 5 bases from V and 0 from J, leaving 14 bases between them. The CDR3 protein is CASSPGHLSSYNEQFF. CDR3 coding DNA: TGTGCCAGCAGCCCTGGACACCTCAGCTCCTACAATGAGCAGTTCTTC.

This clonotype was counted only a few times. CDR3 sequence: CASSLTGIIYEQYF. Here the CDR3 DNA reads TGTGCCAGCAGCTTGACAGGGATAATCTACGAGCAGTACTTC. The chain carries TRBV7-9 and TRBJ2-7; the match to TRBD1 covers 7 bases. The germline CDR1 and CDR2 sequences are SEHNR and FQNEAQ (reference sequence). The ends lost 3 bases at V and 3 bases at J; junction bases unmatched: 5. The CDR3 extends over 14 amino acids.

This clonotype was recorded a few times. The rearrangement uses TRBV24-1 and TRBJ2-2; D is tentatively TRBD1 or TRBD2 (5 bases each). The V end lost 9 bases, the J end lost 3 bases, and 13 bases lay between the germline ends. CDR3 size: 14 residues. Germline lookup yields CDR1 KGHDR and CDR2 SFDVKD. The CDR3 loop is CATRGPSDTGELFF. Written as DNA, the CDR3 is TGTGCCACCCGGGGACCTTCGGACACCGGGGAGCTGTTTTTT.

The chain combines TRBV3-1 with TRBJ2-7, with D possibly being TRBD1 (6 bases). V gave up 1 base and J gave up 4 bases, with 11 bases separating them. CDR1 and CDR2 from the germline V gene are LGHDT and YNNKEL (reference sequence). The CDR3 is 14 residues long. CDR3 DNA: TGTGCCAGCAGCCAAGGGGACAACAAATACGAGCAGTACTTC. This gives the protein CASSQGDNKYEQYF.

This clonotype has only a few counts. The gene calls are TRBV4-1 and TRBJ1-1, with no clear D. The CDR3 spans 14 residues. Germline V gene data show CDR1 as MGHRA and CDR2 as YSYEKL. The V end lost 0 bases, the J end lost 1 base, and 6 bases lay between the germline ends. The CDR3 region is CASSQDRRNTEAFF. CDR3 nucleotides: TGCGCCAGCAGCCAAGATCGGCGGAACACTGAAGCTTTCTTT.

The chain couples TRBV6-1 to TRBJ2-1; D might be TRBD1 or TRBD2, each matching 5 bases. The V and J ends lost 8 bases and 7 bases respectively, with 15 bases between them. The CDR3 is made up of 13 amino acids. The germline CDR1 and CDR2 sequences are MNHNS and SASEGT. The CDR3 here is CASAREGWNEQFF. The CDR3, as DNA: TGTGCCAGCGCAAGAGAGGGGTGGAATGAGCAGTTCTTC.

This clonotype was seen ten or more times. One end of the junction fails to match germline, which may point to a read error. The genes are TRBV7-8 and TRBJ2-7, with 8 positions matching TRBD2. The CDR3 consists of 16 residues. Germline V gives CDR1 SGHVS, CDR2 FQNEAQ. The CDR3: CASSLGGSGVPYEQYF. CDR3 coding DNA: TGCGCCAGCAGCTTAGGGGGTAGCGGGGTTCCCTACGAGCAGTACTTC. The full variable domain, completed using reference TRBV7-8 and TRBJ2-7, is GAGVSQSPRYKVAKRGQDVALRCDPISGHVSLFWYQQALGQGPEFLTYFQNEAQLDKSGLPSDRFFAERPEGSVSTLKIQRTQQEDSAVYLCASSLGGSGVPYEQYFGPGTRLTVT.

This clonotype was seen many times. V usage is TRBV2 and J usage is TRBJ2-3; 9 bases fit TRBD2. Trimming at V came to 3 bases and at J to 2 bases, leaving 6 bases not matched to a gene. The CDR3 covers 16 residues. Per germline, CDR1 SNHLY and CDR2 FYNNEI. CDR3: CASSDPAGGLTDTQYF. CDR3 nucleotide sequence: TGTGCCAGCAGTGATCCCGCGGGGGGGCTCACAGATACGCAGTATTTT.

This chain connects TRBV5-6 to TRBJ2-1; 9 bases are a match to TRBD1. The ends lost 0 bases at V and 10 bases at J; junction bases unmatched: 5. The germline V gene encodes CDR1 SGHDT and CDR2 YYEEEE. This CDR3 is built from 14 residues. CDR3 sequence reads: CASSLGGQGSEQFF. DNA for the CDR3: TGTGCCAGCAGCTTGGGGGGACAGGGAAGCGAGCAGTTCTTC.

This clonotype was found a few times. The rearrangement uses TRBV5-1 and TRBJ2-1, with D tentatively TRBD2 (6 bases). Trimming pared 0 bases from V and 6 bases from J, leaving 10 bases between. Germline V CDR1 and CDR2: SGHRS, YFSETQ. The CDR3 spans 14 residues. In nucleotides, the CDR3 is TGCGCCAGCAGCTTGGTTGCGGGGCCCAATGAGCAGTTCTTC. Its protein is CASSLVAGPNEQFF.

In this sample, this clonotype turned up a few times. The chain employs TRBV7-9 and TRBJ1-4, with TRBD1 as a possible D gene (5 bases). The CDR3 spans 15 residues. The ends were cut back, 2 bases at V and 8 bases at J, with 15 bases in the middle. Germline lookup yields CDR1 SEHNR and CDR2 FQNEAQ (reference sequence). The CDR3 DNA is TGTGCCAGCAGCTTACCGGGGACTCTAGGGGAAAAACTGTTTTTT. Its translation: CASSLPGTLGEKLFF. Full variable domain (outside the CDR3, taken from reference TRBV7-9 and TRBJ1-4): DTGVSQNPRHKITKRGQNVTFRCDPISEHNRLYWYRQTLGQGPEFLTYFQNEAQLEKSRLLSDRFSAERPKGSFSTLEIQRTEQGDSAMYLCASSLPGTLGEKLFFGSGTQLSVL.

There are many counts of this clonotype. The rearrangement uses TRBV7-2 and TRBJ2-3, with 10 positions matching TRBD2. CDR1 is SGHTA, CDR2 FQGNSA, per germline. V dropped 2 bases and J dropped 2; count of bases not matched to a gene: 4. The length of the CDR3 is 16 residues. CDR3 DNA sequence: TGTGCCAGCAGCTTAAGCGGGGGGGCGATCACAGATACGCAGTATTTT. Protein: CASSLSGGAITDTQYF.

In this sample, this clonotype turned up many times. The V and J genes are TRBV28 and TRBJ2-1; a possible D gene is TRBD2 (6 bases). Looked up from germline, CDR1 is MDHEN and CDR2 is SYDVKM. Trimming took 5 bases from V and 2 from J, leaving 22 bases between them. The CDR3 runs 18 residues. The CDR3 bases are TGTGCCAGCAGTACAACCCATGGCGGGGTGAGCCCCTACAATGAGCAGTTCTTC. This gives the protein CASSTTHGGVSPYNEQFF.

This clonotype was recorded many times. The genes are TRBV7-8 and TRBJ2-5, with 7 bases aligning to TRBD2. The CDR3 has 16 residues. Germline loops: CDR1 SGHVS, CDR2 FQNEAQ. Trimming at V came to 4 bases and at J to 1 base, leaving 9 bases not matched to a gene. The CDR3: CASSSDGGVFQETQYF. CDR3 nucleotides: TGTGCCAGCAGCTCAGATGGGGGGGTGTTCCAAGAGACCCAGTACTTC.

This clonotype occurred many times. The V call is TRBV7-8, the J call TRBJ2-3; D is unresolved. CDR1 SGHVS and CDR2 FQNEAQ come from the germline V gene. Trimming stripped 0 bases from V and 1 base from J, with 2 bases between. The CDR3 runs to 13 residues. The CDR3 loop is CASSLARTDTQYF. The CDR3 DNA reads TGTGCCAGCAGCTTAGCCCGCACAGATACGCAGTATTTT.

At least ten counts were recorded for this clonotype. The chain couples TRBV7-2 to TRBJ1-2; D remains ambiguous. This CDR3 is 12 amino acids long. Germline V gene lookup returns CDR1 SGHTA and CDR2 FQGNSA. V was trimmed by 8 bases and J by 2 bases, leaving 9 bases between them. CDR3 coding DNA: TGTGCCAGCCACGGAGCAAACTATGGCTACACCTTC. It translates to CASHGANYGYTF.